This TCR beta chain was documented in a study of blood T cells in healthy people across ages. A second PCR of roughly 6 to 12 cycles used a sample-barcoded 5' primer and a J-beta primer mix. Via MiXCR, TCRdb re-called the 5' RACE reads, giving one row per CDR3 protein. The sample consists of 2 million or so distinct CDR3 sequences, less than 50% of them appearing once. A few counts support this clonotype. Trimming took off 0 bases at V and 5 bases at J, with 16 bases between the two ends. Germline V gives CDR1 SGHTA, CDR2 FQGNSA. This CDR3 spans 16 amino acids. Donation came from healthy Caucasian individuals in Russia who were aged roughly 6 to 95.

This chain connects TRBV7-2 to TRBJ2-5; D tentatively fits TRBD1 or TRBD2 (5 bases each). Specimen: blood. This receptor was obtained from a woman aged 40 to 49 in good health. The CDR3 bases are TGTGCCAGCAGCTTAGCGGGGGTTGGGATAGGGGAGACCCAGTACTTC. Translated: CASSLAGVGIGETQYF. Filled out from reference TRBV7-2 and TRBJ2-5, the complete variable domain reads GAGVSQSPSNKVTEKGKDVELRCDPISGHTALYWYRQSLGQGLEFLIYFQGNSAPDKSGLPSDRFSAERTGGSVSTLTIQRTQQEDSAVYLCASSLAGVGIGETQYFGPGTRLLVL.